These T cell receptor beta chains were read from a single sample in a study of T cells and Merkel cell carcinoma outcomes. Assay: immunoSEQ multiplex PCR; the TCRdb copy retains only in-frame clones and omits some. The sample contains some 21,000 clones, almost 85% of which appear only once. The sequenced material came from tumor tissue from Merkel cell carcinoma. The receptors shown here come from a human donor with Merkel cell carcinoma. CDR3s include the opening cysteine and the closing phenylalanine or tryptophan. The D gene is left open where the match is weak. Not all rows give a size; the values are once, few, many and, for expanded clones, a class.

D: -
V: TRBV29-1
J: TRBJ1-1
size: -
DNA: TGCAGCGCACGAAACGGGGCTGAAGCTTTCTTT
CDR3: CSARNGAEAFF

D: -
V: TRBV19
J: TRBJ1-2
size: -
DNA: TGTGCCAGTAGTGGCAGGGGTGGGGGTTATGGCTACACCTTC
CDR3: CASSGRGGGYGYTF

D: -
V: TRBV7-9
J: TRBJ1-2
size: few
DNA: TGTGCCAGCAGCCCCTCGGGAAGTAACTATGGCTACACCTTC
CDR3: CASSPSGSNYGYTF

D: -
V: TRBV5-1
J: TRBJ2-1
size: few
DNA: TGCGCCAGCAGCTTCCTGCGAGAGGAGGACAATGAGCAGTTCTTC
CDR3: CASSFLREEDNEQFF

D: -
V: TRBV5-4
J: TRBJ1-2
size: once
DNA: TGTGCCAGCAGGTCCTTGGGGGGGTCGGGAAACTATGGCTACACCTTC
CDR3: CASRSLGGSGNYGYTF

D: -
V: TRBV12-1
J: TRBJ1-2
size: -
DNA: TGTGCCAGCAGCTTATGGCGCTACACCTTC
CDR3: CASSLWRYTF

D: -
V: TRBV28
J: TRBJ2-1
size: -
DNA: TGTGCCAGCAGAACTAGCCAAGTCTGGGTTGAGCAGTTCTTC
CDR3: CASRTSQVWVEQFF

D: TRBD1
V: TRBV13
J: TRBJ1-1
size: once
DNA: TGTGCCAGCAGCTCGTTGGGACAGATGTCGCGGCCGAACACTGAAGCTTTCTTT
CDR3: CASSSLGQMSRPNTEAFF

D: -
V: TRBV5-4
J: TRBJ2-5
size: few
DNA: TGTGCCAGCAGTCGCGGCGGTAGCGGAGAGACCCAGTACTTC
CDR3: CASSRGGSGETQYF

D: -
V: TRBV5-4
J: TRBJ2-1
size: -
DNA: TGTGCCAGCAGCCACCTAGGAGATGAGCAGTTCTTC
CDR3: CASSHLGDEQFF

D: TRBD1
V: TRBV7-9
J: TRBJ1-3
size: -
DNA: TGTGCCACCCACGGGACAGTGCGGGGAAACACCATATATTTT
CDR3: CATHGTVRGNTIYF

D: -
V: TRBV6-1
J: TRBJ1-2
size: -
DNA: TGTGCCAGCAGCGCTCGCGACGGCTACACCTTC
CDR3: CASSARDGYTF

D: -
V: TRBV6-6
J: TRBJ2-1
size: -
DNA: TGTGCCAGCATTAGGGACGGCACCTACAATGAGCAGTTCTTC
CDR3: CASIRDGTYNEQFF

D: -
V: TRBV18
J: TRBJ2-3
size: -
DNA: TGTGCCAGCTCACACCCAGATACGCAGTATTTT
CDR3: CASSHPDTQYF

D: -
V: TRBV7-8
J: TRBJ2-7
size: -
DNA: TGTGCCAGCAGCTTACCTTGGAGGGTAAAGCCCTACGAGCAGTACTTC
CDR3: CASSLPWRVKPYEQYF

D: -
V: TRBV19
J: TRBJ2-7
size: -
DNA: TGTGCCAGTAGTATACTATTGAGGTACGAGCAGTACTTC
CDR3: CASSILLRYEQYF

D: -
V: TRBV4-1
J: TRBJ2-1
size: -
DNA: TGCGCCAGCAGCCAAGATTTGCCAGGGGCCTATGAGCAGTTCTTC
CDR3: CASSQDLPGAYEQFF